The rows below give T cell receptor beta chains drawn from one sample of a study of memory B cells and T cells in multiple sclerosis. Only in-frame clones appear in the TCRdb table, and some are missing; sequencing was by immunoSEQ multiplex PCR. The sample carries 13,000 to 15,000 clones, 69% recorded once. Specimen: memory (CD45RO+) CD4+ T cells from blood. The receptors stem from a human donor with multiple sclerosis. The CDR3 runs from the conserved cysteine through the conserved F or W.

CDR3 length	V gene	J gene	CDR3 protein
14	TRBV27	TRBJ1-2	CASRYDRVNAGYTF
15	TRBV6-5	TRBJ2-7	CASRSMTGGQDEQYF
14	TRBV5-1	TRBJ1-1	CASSPQTVNTEAFF
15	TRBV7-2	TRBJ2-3	CASSPAGGPTDTQYF
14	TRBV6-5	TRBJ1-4	CASSRTATNEKLFF
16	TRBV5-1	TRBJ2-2	CASSLLSSGGSGELFF
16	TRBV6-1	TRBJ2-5	CASSESVLAGGETQYF
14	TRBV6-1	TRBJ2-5	CASSEDGGMETQYF
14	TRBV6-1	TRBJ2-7	CASTGGRGTYEQYF
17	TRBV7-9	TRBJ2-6	CASSLRGDRDGANVLTF
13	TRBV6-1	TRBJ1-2	CASSSTGAYGYTF
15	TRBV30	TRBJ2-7	CAWSGKTVLDYEQYF
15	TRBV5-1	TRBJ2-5	CASSEGTSGSQTQYF
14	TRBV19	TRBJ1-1	CASSIRGPRTEAFF
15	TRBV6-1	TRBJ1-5	CASRADRGRNQPQHF
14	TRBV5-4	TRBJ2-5	CASRPGQGQETQYF
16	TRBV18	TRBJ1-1	CASSPPSAGLNTEAFF